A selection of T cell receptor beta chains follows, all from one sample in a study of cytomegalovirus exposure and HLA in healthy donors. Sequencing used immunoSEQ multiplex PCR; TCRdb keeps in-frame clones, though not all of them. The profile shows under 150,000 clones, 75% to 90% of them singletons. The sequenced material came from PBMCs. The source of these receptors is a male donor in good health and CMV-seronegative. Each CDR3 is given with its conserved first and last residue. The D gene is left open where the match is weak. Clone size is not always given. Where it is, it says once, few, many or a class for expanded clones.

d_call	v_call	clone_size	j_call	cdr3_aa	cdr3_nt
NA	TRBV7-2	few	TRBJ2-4	CASSSEGNPRDIQYF	TGTGCCAGCAGCTCCGAAGGGAACCCGAGGGACATTCAGTACTTC
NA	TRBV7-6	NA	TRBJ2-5	CASSSPDRNQETQYF	TGTGCCAGCAGCTCGCCAGACAGAAACCAAGAGACCCAGTACTTC
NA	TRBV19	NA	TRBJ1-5	CASSMAGRANQPQHF	TGTGCCAGTAGTATGGCAGGGAGGGCCAATCAGCCCCAGCATTTT
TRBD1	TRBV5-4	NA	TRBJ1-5	CASSKKIGTGDSNQPQHF	TGTGCCAGCAGCAAAAAGATCGGGACAGGGGATAGCAATCAGCCCCAGCATTTT
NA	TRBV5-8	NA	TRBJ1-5	CASSLLSRSNQPQHF	TGTGCCAGCAGCTTGTTGTCTAGGAGCAATCAGCCCCAGCATTTT
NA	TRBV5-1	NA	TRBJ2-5	CASSLGLSLEQYF	TGCGCCAGCAGCTTGGGTCTCTCCCTAGAGCAGTACTTC
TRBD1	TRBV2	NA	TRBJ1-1	CASKPRDRANTEAFF	TGTGCCAGCAAGCCTCGGGACAGGGCGAACACTGAAGCTTTCTTT
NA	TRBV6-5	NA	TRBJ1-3	CASSFGLYSGNTIYF	TGTGCCAGCAGTTTTGGGCTTTACTCTGGAAACACCATATATTTT
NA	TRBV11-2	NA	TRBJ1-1	CASSLEQGLGRAFF	TGTGCCAGCAGCTTAGAGCAGGGGTTGGGGCGAGCTTTCTTT
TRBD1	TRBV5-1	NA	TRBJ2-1	CASSLRTGDNEQFF	TGCGCCAGCAGCTTGAGGACAGGGGACAATGAGCAGTTCTTC
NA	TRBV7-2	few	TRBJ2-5	CASSDFRGQYF	TGTGCCAGCAGCGATTTCCGGGGACAGTACTTC
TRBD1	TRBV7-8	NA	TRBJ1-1	CASRLRGATEAFF	TGTGCCAGCAGGCTCAGGGGGGCCACTGAAGCTTTCTTT
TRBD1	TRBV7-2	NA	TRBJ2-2	CASSGETGKTGELFF	TGTGCCAGCAGCGGTGAGACAGGGAAGACCGGGGAGCTGTTTTTT
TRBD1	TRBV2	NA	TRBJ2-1	CARGDRAGVKDEQFF	TGTGCCAGGGGGGACAGGGCGGGCGTCAAGGATGAGCAGTTCTTC
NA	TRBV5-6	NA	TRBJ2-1	CASSFAVGPYNEQFF	TGTGCCAGCAGCTTTGCGGTGGGTCCCTACAATGAGCAGTTCTTC
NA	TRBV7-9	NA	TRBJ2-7	CSSSLGSYISYEQYF	TGTTCCAGCAGCTTAGGAAGTTACATATCCTACGAGCAGTACTTC
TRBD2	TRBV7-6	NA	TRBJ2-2	CASSPRESYTGELFF	TGTGCCAGCAGCCCGCGGGAGTCGTATACCGGGGAGCTGTTTTTT
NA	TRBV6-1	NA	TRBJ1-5	CASSATYSNQPQHF	TGTGCCAGCAGTGCTACTTATAGCAATCAGCCCCAGCATTTT
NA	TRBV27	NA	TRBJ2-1	CASSPSPTEIYNEQFF	TGTGCCAGCAGTCCATCTCCGACAGAAATCTACAATGAGCAGTTCTTC
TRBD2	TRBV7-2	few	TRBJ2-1	CASSLARGDQFF	TGTGCCAGCAGCTTAGCACGGGGGGATCAGTTCTTC
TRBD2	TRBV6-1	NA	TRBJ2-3	CASSRTSGGTDTQYF	TGTGCCAGCAGTAGGACTAGCGGGGGCACAGATACGCAGTATTTT
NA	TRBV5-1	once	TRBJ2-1	CASSLEQGRRQFF	TGCGCCAGCAGCTTGGAACAGGGTAGGCGACAGTTCTTC
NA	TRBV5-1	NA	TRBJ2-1	CASSLSLANNEQFF	TGCGCCAGCAGCTTAAGCCTAGCTAACAATGAGCAGTTCTTC
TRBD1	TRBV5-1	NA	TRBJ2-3	CASSLVSGGLTDTQYF	TGCGCCAGCAGCTTGGTGTCAGGGGGCCTCACAGATACGCAGTATTTT
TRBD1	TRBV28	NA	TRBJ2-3	CASSTGTGEADTQYF	TGTGCCAGCAGTACAGGGACAGGGGAGGCAGATACGCAGTATTTT
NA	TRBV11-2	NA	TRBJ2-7	CASSFAYEQYF	TGTGCCAGCAGCTTCGCCTACGAGCAGTACTTC
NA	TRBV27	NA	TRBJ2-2	CASSSIYRGNTGELFF	TGTGCCAGCAGTTCCATTTATCGGGGGAACACCGGGGAGCTGTTTTTT
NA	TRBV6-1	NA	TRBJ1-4	CASSRDSATNEKLFF	TGTGCCAGCAGTCGGGACTCTGCAACTAATGAAAAACTGTTTTTT
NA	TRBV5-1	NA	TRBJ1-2	CASSFPGHGYTF	TGCGCCAGCAGCTTCCCAGGGCATGGCTACACCTTC
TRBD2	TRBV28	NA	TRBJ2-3	CASSRSGLAGAHTDTQYF	TGTGCCAGCAGCCGCTCCGGACTAGCGGGGGCCCACACAGATACGCAGTATTTT
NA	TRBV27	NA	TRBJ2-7	CASRVRGSSYEQYF	TGTGCCAGCAGGGTAAGAGGGTCGTCCTACGAGCAGTACTTC
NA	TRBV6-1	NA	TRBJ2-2	CASSEFRGNTGELFF	TGTGCCAGCAGTGAATTCCGGGGGAACACCGGGGAGCTGTTTTTT
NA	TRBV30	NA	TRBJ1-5	CAWARGQKHF	TGTGCCTGGGCTCGGGGACAAAAGCATTTT